The 9 T cell receptor beta chains given below trace back to one sample, sequenced in a study of technical replicates of blood from several donors. Libraries were prepared by immunoSEQ multiplex PCR; TCRdb keeps only in-frame clonotypes and omits some of them. The top ten clones hold under 0.4% of a sample with tens of thousands of clones, approximately 94% of them seen once. Material for sequencing was T cells isolated from PBMCs. The receptors here all came from a human donor in good health.

V gene TRBV7-2 combines with J gene TRBJ2-2; TRBD1 matches 8 bases. The CDR3 consists of 16 residues. Germline V lookup: CDR1 SGHTA, CDR2 FQGNSA. Germline trimming cut 5 bases from V and 3 bases from J; bases unmatched to any gene: 8. CDR3 nucleotide sequence: TGTGCCAGCAGCCACCCGGACAGGGCGGACACCGGGGAGCTGTTTTTT. This encodes CASSHPDRADTGELFF. Full variable domain (outside the CDR3, taken from reference TRBV7-2 and TRBJ2-2): GAGVSQSPSNKVTEKGKDVELRCDPISGHTALYWYRQSLGQGLEFLIYFQGNSAPDKSGLPSDRFSAERTGGSVSTLTIQRTQQEDSAVYLCASSHPDRADTGELFFGEGSRLTVL.

The rearrangement joins TRBV18 to TRBJ1-1, with 7 bases identical to TRBD1. J lost 3 bases, V lost 2 bases, and 3 bases had no gene match. The CDR3 is made up of 14 amino acids. Per the germline V gene, CDR1 is KGHSH and CDR2 is LQKENI. The CDR3 bases are TGTGCCAGCTCACCAAACAGGGGTTACACTGAAGCTTTCTTT. It encodes CASSPNRGYTEAFF.

This clone appeared once. This chain links TRBV19 with TRBJ2-2; TRBD2 agrees at 9 bases. The CDR3 spans 18 residues. V gave up 2 bases and J gave up 8 bases; unmatched junction bases: 15. Germline loops: CDR1 LNHDA, CDR2 SQIVND (reference sequence). CDR3: CASSITTIAGDFLGELFF. The CDR3 bases are TGTGCCAGTAGTATAACCACCATAGCGGGAGATTTTTTGGGGGAGCTGTTTTTT.

In its sample, this clone was seen a few times. This sequence joins TRBV19 and TRBJ2-2; maybe TRBD1 (5 bases). Trimming cost V 6 bases and J 1 base, with 9 bases left between them. CDR3 length equals 14 residues. Germline assignment: CDR1 LNHDA and CDR2 SQIVND (reference sequence). The CDR3 DNA sequence: TGTGCCAGTAGCCGACAGAAGAACACCGGGGAGCTGTTTTTT. It codes for CASSRQKNTGELFF.

The rearrangement joins TRBV6-5 to TRBJ1-1, with D possibly matching TRBD1 (5 bases). V was clipped by 4 bases and J by 0 bases, with 15 bases between them. The CDR3 runs to 16 residues. Germline V gene data show CDR1 as MNHEY and CDR2 as SVGAGI. CDR3 loop: CASSSPGISMNTEAFF. The CDR3, as DNA: TGTGCCAGCAGTTCTCCAGGGATAAGCATGAACACTGAAGCTTTCTTT.

This chain uses TRBV29-1 with TRBJ2-1; 10 bases are a match to TRBD2. Germline assignment: CDR1 SQVTM and CDR2 ANQGSEA. V gave up 2 bases and J gave up 5 bases; unmatched junction bases: 12. This CDR3 has 17 residues. CDR3 nucleotide sequence: TGCAGCGTTGAACTAGCGGGAGTTTTCTACAACAACAATGAGCAGTTCTTC. This encodes CSVELAGVFYNNNEQFF.

The J gene is TRBJ2-7, the V gene TRBV9, with 9 bases that match TRBD2. The length of the CDR3 is 14 residues. Trimming at V came to 7 bases and at J to 7 bases, leaving 12 bases not matched to a gene. The germline CDR1 and CDR2 sequences are SGDLS and YYNGEE. CDR3 protein: CASQAGLALGEQYF. As DNA, the CDR3 is TGTGCCAGCCAAGCGGGACTAGCCTTGGGGGAGCAGTACTTC. Full variable domain (rest looked up from reference TRBV9 and TRBJ2-7): DSGVTQTPKHLITATGQRVTLRCSPRSGDLSVYWYQQSLDQGLQFLIQYYNGEERAKGNILERFSAQQFPDLHSELNLSSLELGDSALYFCASQAGLALGEQYFGPGTRLTVT.

The gene calls are TRBV15 and TRBJ2-3; maybe TRBD2 (6 bases). Germline V gives CDR1 LNHNV, CDR2 YYDKDF (reference sequence). V was trimmed by 5 bases and J by 1 base, leaving 13 bases between them. The CDR3 runs to 15 residues. The CDR3 DNA is TGTGCCACCAGCGCACGGGAGTTTGGCACAGATACGCAGTATTTT. Translated, it gives CATSAREFGTDTQYF.

The chain joins TRBV30 to TRBJ2-3, with TRBD1 identical over 9 bases. The germline V gene encodes CDR1 GTSNPN and CDR2 SVGIG (reference sequence). V was pared by 5 bases and J by 2 bases, with 2 bases of the junction left unmatched. The CDR3 is 13 amino acids. The CDR3 DNA is TGTGCCTGGCTACAGGGGGCCACAGATACGCAGTATTTT. Protein: CAWLQGATDTQYF.